The rows below give T cell receptor beta chains drawn from one sample of a study of T cell responses to AZD1222 COVID-19 vaccine. TCRdb keeps only in-frame clones here, not all; method: immunoSEQ multiplex PCR. Here the sample spans over 150,000 clones, just over 90% being singletons. The sample was peripheral blood, taken on day 0 of MenACWY control vaccination. These receptors were collected from an adult in good health. Both conserved end residues are part of each CDR3. D genes are given only for firm matches. Not all rows give a size; the values are once, few, many and, for expanded clones, a class.

clone_size j_call d_call v_call cdr3_nt cdr3_aa
NA TRBJ2-2 NA TRBV7-9 TGTGCCAGCAGCCTTAACGTACTAGTAGACACCGGGGAGCTGTTTTTT CASSLNVLVDTGELFF
once TRBJ2-1 TRBD2 TRBV7-2 TGTGCCAGCAGCGGACCCGGGACTAGCGGGAGTTACAATGAGCAGTTCTTC CASSGPGTSGSYNEQFF
once TRBJ1-2 TRBD1 TRBV29-1 TGCAGCGTTGAAGGATTGCCGGGGGCAGGGGGCGCGTATGGCTACACCTTC CSVEGLPGAGGAYGYTF
NA TRBJ1-3 NA TRBV5-3 TGTGCCAGAAGCCGAAACACCATATATTTT CARSRNTIYF
NA TRBJ2-7 NA TRBV18 TGTGCCAGCTCACCACCATTCGCACAGAGCTCCTACGAGCAGTACTTC CASSPPFAQSSYEQYF
once TRBJ2-1 NA TRBV19 TGTGCCACTTCCTTGGGCTTTAACAATGAGCAGTTCTTC CATSLGFNNEQFF
NA TRBJ1-4 NA TRBV5-5 TGTGCCAGCAGCTATCGGACCAGGGAACAAAGTGAAAAACTGTTTTTT CASSYRTREQSEKLFF
NA TRBJ1-5 NA TRBV7-8 TGTGCCAGCAGCGCATACCGAATGGGGGGAGGGCGTCAGCCCCAGCATTTT CASSAYRMGGGRQPQHF
NA TRBJ2-7 TRBD2 TRBV5-1 TGCGCCAGCAGCTTGGTGGGACTAGCTTACGAGCAGTACTTC CASSLVGLAYEQYF
NA TRBJ2-3 TRBD1 TRBV7-6 TGTGCCAGCAGCTTGGACGGGACAGGGGCAGATACGCAGTATTTT CASSLDGTGADTQYF
NA TRBJ2-5 NA TRBV6-5 TGTGCCAGCAGTCTCTCGACAGGTCGGGAGACCCAGTACTTC CASSLSTGRETQYF
NA TRBJ1-6 NA TRBV5-1 TGCGCCAGCAGCTTGGAGACAGGTGGAGGGAATTCACCCCTCCACTTT CASSLETGGGNSPLHF
NA TRBJ1-2 NA TRBV10-3 TGTGCCATCAGTGATTTTGTTGGCAAGACCAAGGACTATGGCTACACCTTC CAISDFVGKTKDYGYTF
NA TRBJ1-6 NA TRBV2 TGTGCCAGCGATGCACCAAAGGATTCACCCCTCCACTTT CASDAPKDSPLHF
NA TRBJ1-1 NA TRBV5-6 TGTGCCAGCAGCTTGGGACGGCCGAACACTGAAGCTTTCTTT CASSLGRPNTEAFF
NA TRBJ2-3 NA TRBV6-5 TGTGCCAGCAGTACCCACGCGACAGATACGCAGTATTTT CASSTHATDTQYF
NA TRBJ2-1 TRBD2 TRBV18 TGTGCCAGCTCACCAGGGCTAGCGGTCTCCTACAATGAGCAGTTCTTC CASSPGLAVSYNEQFF
NA TRBJ2-7 TRBD1 TRBV6-2/TRBV6-3 TGTGCCAGCAGTCAGGGCGACAGGGGGTACAACGAGCAGTACTTC CASSQGDRGYNEQYF
NA TRBJ2-3 NA TRBV6-5 TGTGCCAGCAGAAAGGGCCCAGATACGCAGTATTTT CASRKGPDTQYF
few TRBJ1-1 NA TRBV7-2 TGTGCCAGCAGCTTGGGGACTGCCCCTATGAACACTGAAGCTTTCTTT CASSLGTAPMNTEAFF
NA TRBJ2-5 TRBD2 TRBV6-5 TGTGCCAGCAGTTACACGGGGACTAGCGGGAGGGAGACCCAGTACTTC CASSYTGTSGRETQYF
NA TRBJ2-1 TRBD2 TRBV7-3 TGTGCCAGCAGCTTAATTGGCGGGGGGAACAATGAGCAGTTCTTC CASSLIGGGNNEQFF
once TRBJ1-5 NA TRBV2 TGTGCCAGCAGTCCCTCGGTCCGGGGAAATCAGCCCCAGCATTTT CASSPSVRGNQPQHF
once TRBJ2-1 TRBD1 TRBV24-1 TGTGCCACCAGTGCCTGGGGACAGGCGGAAAATGAGCAGTTCTTC CATSAWGQAENEQFF
NA TRBJ1-1 NA TRBV11-2 TGTGCCAGCAGCTTAGTGGCAGGGCCGTATCACACTGAAGCTTTCTTT CASSLVAGPYHTEAFF
once TRBJ1-3 NA TRBV7-3 TGTGCCAGCAGCACTTCAAGAAGGGTGGTTGCTGGAAACACCATATATTTT CASSTSRRVVAGNTIYF
NA TRBJ1-5 NA TRBV19 TGTGCCAGTAAACCGTTCCGAGGGTCCTATAGCAATCAGCCCCAGCATTTT CASKPFRGSYSNQPQHF
NA TRBJ1-2 TRBD1 TRBV27 TGTGCCAGCAGAAGCCCACCGCGGTCGTCCGCCTGGACAGGAGCATACACCTTC CASRSPPRSSAWTGAYTF
NA TRBJ1-2 NA TRBV5-4 TGTGCCAGCAGCTGGGACACCCCCCGGGGCTACACCTTC CASSWDTPRGYTF
NA TRBJ2-5 TRBD2 TRBV9 TGTGCCAGCAGCGCCCGGACTAGCGGGAGAGAGACCCAGTACTTC CASSARTSGRETQYF
NA TRBJ2-7 NA TRBV27 TGTGCCAGCAGCTACCTGGGGGCTAGCGGCGACTACGAGCAGTACTTC CASSYLGASGDYEQYF
NA TRBJ1-4 NA TRBV11-3 TGTGCCAGCAGCTTACGCAGGGGAACGGGTAATGAAAAACTGTTTTTT CASSLRRGTGNEKLFF
NA TRBJ1-2 TRBD1 TRBV2 TGTGCCAGCAGTTGGAGACAGGGGAACTATGGCTACACCTTC CASSWRQGNYGYTF
NA TRBJ1-2 NA TRBV19 TGTGCCAGTTGGCGGGGATTTAACTATGGCTACACCTTC CASWRGFNYGYTF
NA TRBJ1-2 NA TRBV9 TGTGCCAGCAGCTCCCTGGACCGGCCCCTAGGCTACACCTTC CASSSLDRPLGYTF
NA TRBJ2-7 NA TRBV27 TGTGCCAGCAGTTTTACTCTAGGGGGCTACGAGCAGTACTTC CASSFTLGGYEQYF
once TRBJ1-1 NA TRBV28 TGTGCCAGCAGTCCCTTACGGGTGATTAATGAAGCTTTCTTT CASSPLRVINEAFF
once TRBJ2-1 NA TRBV5-1 TGCGCCAGCAGCTTGCAGGGGCCCCGCTACAATGAGCAGTTCTTC CASSLQGPRYNEQFF
NA TRBJ2-2 NA TRBV23-1 TGCGCCAGCAGTCAATCGACAGGCCGGTTAATAGGGGAGCTGTTTTTT CASSQSTGRLIGELFF
NA TRBJ1-4 NA TRBV7-2 TGTGCCAGCAGCTTCGGACAGATGAATGAAAAACTGTTTTTT CASSFGQMNEKLFF
NA TRBJ2-2 TRBD1 TRBV5-1 TGCGCCAGCAGCTTGGGTAGGGACAGAGGCGGGGAGCTGTTTTTT CASSLGRDRGGELFF
NA TRBJ1-1 TRBD1 TRBV6-2/TRBV6-3 TGTGCCAGCAGTTATACCCCAGGGACAGCCATCGGCACTGAAGCTTTCTTT CASSYTPGTAIGTEAFF
NA TRBJ1-5 NA TRBV19 TGTGCCAGTAGTATAGATATAAGCCTCAATCAGCCCCAGCATTTT CASSIDISLNQPQHF